These T cell receptor beta chains were read from a single sample in a study of blood T cell repertoires in COVID-19. TCRdb's table, derived via immunoSEQ multiplex PCR, lists solely in-frame clones and lacks some. The sample comprises approximately 490,000 clones, roughly nine tenths of which are singletons, and under 0.85% rests with the top ten. The specimen was PBMCs or T cells enriched from blood (not recorded which). The receptors stem from a woman aged 18-29 years who had recovered from COVID-19. CDR3s include the opening cysteine and the closing phenylalanine or tryptophan. Each record gives: J gene, clone size, D gene, V gene, CDR3 DNA, CDR3 protein. D genes are given only for firm matches. Size is stated for part of the rows, as once, few or many counts, or as a class when the clone is expanded.

j_call: TRBJ2-7; clone_size: NA; d_call: NA; v_call: TRBV11-2; cdr3_nt: TGTGCCAGCAGCTCCCGGGACACCTCCTACGAGCAGTACTTC; cdr3_aa: CASSSRDTSYEQYF
j_call: TRBJ2-3; clone_size: once; d_call: NA; v_call: TRBV5-1; cdr3_nt: TGCGCCAGCAGCTCGCCCCGGGGACTCACAGGAGATACGCAGTATTTT; cdr3_aa: CASSSPRGLTGDTQYF
j_call: TRBJ2-5; clone_size: once; d_call: TRBD1; v_call: TRBV6-1; cdr3_nt: TGTGCCAGCAGTGATTATCTGATGAGGGACAGTGGGGAGACCCAGTACTTC; cdr3_aa: CASSDYLMRDSGETQYF
j_call: TRBJ1-1; clone_size: NA; d_call: NA; v_call: TRBV3-1/TRBV3-2; cdr3_nt: TGTGCCAGCAGCCAAGTTAGCAGTTTGAACACTGAAGCTTTCTTT; cdr3_aa: CASSQVSSLNTEAFF
j_call: TRBJ1-2; clone_size: NA; d_call: NA; v_call: TRBV15; cdr3_nt: TGTGCCACCAGCAGACCCCAAACGGTCTATGGCTACACCTTC; cdr3_aa: CATSRPQTVYGYTF
j_call: TRBJ1-1; clone_size: NA; d_call: NA; v_call: TRBV5-4; cdr3_nt: TGTGCCAGCAGCTTTGGCTCCGGGGTAAACACTGAAGCTTTCTTT; cdr3_aa: CASSFGSGVNTEAFF
j_call: TRBJ2-1; clone_size: NA; d_call: TRBD2; v_call: TRBV6-5; cdr3_nt: TGTGCCAGCAGTCCCCTCGGGACTAGCAACAATGAGCAGTTCTTC; cdr3_aa: CASSPLGTSNNEQFF
j_call: TRBJ1-2; clone_size: NA; d_call: NA; v_call: TRBV10-3; cdr3_nt: TGTGCCACCGGAGGGGAGGACTACTATGGCTACACCTTC; cdr3_aa: CATGGEDYYGYTF
j_call: TRBJ2-7; clone_size: NA; d_call: NA; v_call: TRBV29-1; cdr3_nt: TGCAGCGTTGGTGCCGGGGAGCAGTACTTC; cdr3_aa: CSVGAGEQYF
j_call: TRBJ1-2; clone_size: NA; d_call: NA; v_call: TRBV9; cdr3_nt: TGTGCCAGCAGTCCCCTCGTTGAGGTTTATGGCTACACCTTC; cdr3_aa: CASSPLVEVYGYTF
j_call: TRBJ2-1; clone_size: NA; d_call: NA; v_call: TRBV2; cdr3_nt: TGTGCCAGCAGTGAAAGGGGTCGGGAGAATGAGCAGTTCTTC; cdr3_aa: CASSERGRENEQFF
j_call: TRBJ1-4; clone_size: NA; d_call: NA; v_call: TRBV2; cdr3_nt: TGTGCCAGCAGGTGGAGGCAGGGAGGTGAAAAACTGTTTTTT; cdr3_aa: CASRWRQGGEKLFF
j_call: TRBJ1-3; clone_size: NA; d_call: NA; v_call: TRBV7-8; cdr3_nt: TGTGCCAGCAGCCATCGTGGAAACACCATATATTTT; cdr3_aa: CASSHRGNTIYF
j_call: TRBJ2-2; clone_size: few; d_call: NA; v_call: TRBV10-2; cdr3_nt: TGCGCCAGCAGTCAGAACACCGGGGAGCTGTTTTTT; cdr3_aa: CASSQNTGELFF
j_call: TRBJ2-7; clone_size: NA; d_call: NA; v_call: TRBV30; cdr3_nt: TGTGCCTGGAGTCCGGGTTCCTCTCGGGACGAGCAGTACTTC; cdr3_aa: CAWSPGSSRDEQYF
j_call: TRBJ2-1; clone_size: NA; d_call: TRBD2; v_call: TRBV19; cdr3_nt: TGTGCCAGTAGCCCCCCAGCGGGGGGGTCCAATGAGCAGTTCTTC; cdr3_aa: CASSPPAGGSNEQFF
j_call: TRBJ2-1; clone_size: NA; d_call: TRBD2; v_call: TRBV19; cdr3_nt: TGTGCCAGTAGGGAGCGGGGGGACCCGGACAATGAGCAGTTCTTC; cdr3_aa: CASRERGDPDNEQFF
j_call: TRBJ1-5; clone_size: NA; d_call: TRBD1; v_call: TRBV28; cdr3_nt: TGTGCCAGCAGCCCAACCGGCGACAGGGGACTCAATCAGCCCCAGCATTTT; cdr3_aa: CASSPTGDRGLNQPQHF
j_call: TRBJ2-2; clone_size: NA; d_call: NA; v_call: TRBV7-6; cdr3_nt: TGTGCCAGCACCAAAAGGGTCAGGGGGGCGGCAGACACCGGGGAGCTGTTTTTT; cdr3_aa: CASTKRVRGAADTGELFF
j_call: TRBJ1-1; clone_size: NA; d_call: NA; v_call: TRBV12-3/TRBV12-4; cdr3_nt: TGTGCCAGCAGTTTAGGGGGGCCAGAAGCTTTCTTT; cdr3_aa: CASSLGGPEAFF
j_call: TRBJ1-6; clone_size: NA; d_call: TRBD1; v_call: TRBV2; cdr3_nt: TGTGCCAGCAGCGGGACAGGGGGCTCGGAAAATTCACCCCTCCACTTT; cdr3_aa: CASSGTGGSENSPLHF
j_call: TRBJ1-3; clone_size: NA; d_call: NA; v_call: TRBV7-8; cdr3_nt: TGTGCCAGCAGCTTAAATCGGGGAAACACCATATATTTT; cdr3_aa: CASSLNRGNTIYF
j_call: TRBJ1-2; clone_size: NA; d_call: TRBD1; v_call: TRBV9; cdr3_nt: TGTGCCAGCAGCCCAATCAGGGGGTCTTATGGCTACACCTTC; cdr3_aa: CASSPIRGSYGYTF
j_call: TRBJ1-1; clone_size: NA; d_call: NA; v_call: TRBV2; cdr3_nt: TGTGCCAGCAGTGCAGTATTGAACACTGAAGCTTTCTTT; cdr3_aa: CASSAVLNTEAFF
j_call: TRBJ2-4; clone_size: NA; d_call: NA; v_call: TRBV28; cdr3_nt: TGTGCCAGCAGTTTACCCGGGGTAAGGCACATTCAGTACTTC; cdr3_aa: CASSLPGVRHIQYF
j_call: TRBJ1-2; clone_size: NA; d_call: NA; v_call: TRBV24-1; cdr3_nt: TGTGCCACCAGTGGGCCAGGGGAAGGCTACACCTTC; cdr3_aa: CATSGPGEGYTF
j_call: TRBJ2-1; clone_size: NA; d_call: NA; v_call: TRBV27; cdr3_nt: TGTGCCAGCAGTAGTCGGCTAGCTCACAATGAGCAGTTCTTC; cdr3_aa: CASSSRLAHNEQFF
j_call: TRBJ1-2; clone_size: NA; d_call: NA; v_call: TRBV6-5; cdr3_nt: TGTGCCAGCAGCCCAGGGGAATTCAGGAACTATGGCTACACCTTC; cdr3_aa: CASSPGEFRNYGYTF
j_call: TRBJ1-2; clone_size: NA; d_call: TRBD1; v_call: TRBV3-1/TRBV3-2; cdr3_nt: TGTGCCAGCAGCCAAATGACAGGGGGCGGTGGCTACACCTTC; cdr3_aa: CASSQMTGGGGYTF
j_call: TRBJ2-6; clone_size: NA; d_call: TRBD1; v_call: TRBV4-1; cdr3_nt: TGCGCCAGCAGCCCAGACAGGGGGCCTGGGGCCAACGTCCTGACTTTC; cdr3_aa: CASSPDRGPGANVLTF
j_call: TRBJ2-1; clone_size: NA; d_call: NA; v_call: TRBV6-5; cdr3_nt: TGTGCCAGCAGTTCCGCCTCCGGGGGCAATGAGCAGTTCTTC; cdr3_aa: CASSSASGGNEQFF
j_call: TRBJ1-1; clone_size: once; d_call: NA; v_call: TRBV18; cdr3_nt: TGTGCCAGCTCACCTGGGAGTGGGGATGCCCGAGGCACTGAAGCTTTCTTT; cdr3_aa: CASSPGSGDARGTEAFF
j_call: TRBJ1-2; clone_size: NA; d_call: NA; v_call: TRBV6-5; cdr3_nt: TGTGCCAGCAGTTACTCCGGGGGGAGAGGCTACACCTTC; cdr3_aa: CASSYSGGRGYTF
j_call: TRBJ2-1; clone_size: NA; d_call: NA; v_call: TRBV5-8; cdr3_nt: TGTGCCAGCAGCCATCTTGGGGGGTCAAGCTCCTACAATGAGCAGTTCTTC; cdr3_aa: CASSHLGGSSSYNEQFF
j_call: TRBJ1-5; clone_size: NA; d_call: NA; v_call: TRBV7-9; cdr3_nt: TGTGCCAGCAGCCAGGGAAATAGCAATCAGCCCCAGCATTTT; cdr3_aa: CASSQGNSNQPQHF
j_call: TRBJ1-4; clone_size: NA; d_call: NA; v_call: TRBV12-5; cdr3_nt: TGTGCTAGTGGTTTGGGGGGAGTGAGTGAAAAACTGTTTTTT; cdr3_aa: CASGLGGVSEKLFF
j_call: TRBJ2-1; clone_size: NA; d_call: TRBD2; v_call: TRBV5-4; cdr3_nt: TGTGCCAGCAGCTTGATCCAGCGGGGGGTGGATGAGCAGTTCTTC; cdr3_aa: CASSLIQRGVDEQFF
j_call: TRBJ1-1; clone_size: NA; d_call: TRBD1; v_call: TRBV5-6; cdr3_nt: TGTGCCAGCAGCACGCACAGGGGGAGAGAAGCTTTCTTT; cdr3_aa: CASSTHRGREAFF
j_call: TRBJ2-5; clone_size: NA; d_call: TRBD1; v_call: TRBV5-8; cdr3_nt: TGTGCCAGCAGCCTCAGACAGGGGAGCCAAGAGACCCAGTACTTC; cdr3_aa: CASSLRQGSQETQYF
j_call: TRBJ1-6; clone_size: NA; d_call: NA; v_call: TRBV2; cdr3_nt: TGTGCCAGCAGGGAGTTACAGGGCGATTCACCCCTCCACTTT; cdr3_aa: CASRELQGDSPLHF
j_call: TRBJ2-7; clone_size: NA; d_call: NA; v_call: TRBV5-1; cdr3_nt: TGCGCCAGCAGCTTGGGACAGAGTCGCGAGCAGTACTTC; cdr3_aa: CASSLGQSREQYF
j_call: TRBJ1-5; clone_size: NA; d_call: NA; v_call: TRBV30; cdr3_nt: TGTGCCTGGAGTCTTTCGCAGAATCAGCCCCAGCATTTT; cdr3_aa: CAWSLSQNQPQHF
j_call: TRBJ2-5; clone_size: NA; d_call: TRBD2; v_call: TRBV11-2; cdr3_nt: TGTGCCAGCACCCCCCGCGGGGCGGGGGGGCCCGGGGAGACCCAGTACTTC; cdr3_aa: CASTPRGAGGPGETQYF
j_call: TRBJ1-2; clone_size: NA; d_call: TRBD1; v_call: TRBV18; cdr3_nt: TGTGCCAGCTCACCAGGGACAGTTTTCTATGGCTACACCTTC; cdr3_aa: CASSPGTVFYGYTF
j_call: TRBJ2-3; clone_size: NA; d_call: TRBD2; v_call: TRBV27; cdr3_nt: TGTGCCAGCAGTTTTGGTAGCGGGGGGGTAGGAGATACGCAGTATTTT; cdr3_aa: CASSFGSGGVGDTQYF
j_call: TRBJ2-2; clone_size: NA; d_call: TRBD2; v_call: TRBV15; cdr3_nt: TGTGCCACCAGCAGAGGCGGGACTAGCGGTTCCGGGGAGCTGTTTTTT; cdr3_aa: CATSRGGTSGSGELFF
j_call: TRBJ2-7; clone_size: NA; d_call: TRBD1; v_call: TRBV27; cdr3_nt: TGTGCCAGCAGTCTATACGGAACGCTGGGACAGGGCGGGTACGAGCAGTACTTC; cdr3_aa: CASSLYGTLGQGGYEQYF
j_call: TRBJ2-7; clone_size: NA; d_call: NA; v_call: TRBV5-1; cdr3_nt: TGCGCCAGCAGCCCCAGGGTAGGCTACGAGCAGTACTTC; cdr3_aa: CASSPRVGYEQYF
j_call: TRBJ2-1; clone_size: NA; d_call: NA; v_call: TRBV6-5; cdr3_nt: TGTGCCAGCAGCCTCCTGGCTAGCTCCTACAATGAGCAGTTCTTC; cdr3_aa: CASSLLASSYNEQFF
j_call: TRBJ2-5; clone_size: NA; d_call: NA; v_call: TRBV12-3/TRBV12-4; cdr3_nt: TGTGCCAGCAGGGGGACTTCCGGAGAGACCCAGTACTTC; cdr3_aa: CASRGTSGETQYF
j_call: TRBJ2-7; clone_size: NA; d_call: TRBD1; v_call: TRBV5-4; cdr3_nt: TGTGCCACCCAGGGACAGACCTCCTCCTACGAGCAGTACTTC; cdr3_aa: CATQGQTSSYEQYF
j_call: TRBJ1-4; clone_size: NA; d_call: NA; v_call: TRBV5-1; cdr3_nt: TGCGCCAGCAGCCCGAGTGCAACTAATGAAAAACTGTTTTTT; cdr3_aa: CASSPSATNEKLFF
j_call: TRBJ2-7; clone_size: NA; d_call: NA; v_call: TRBV11-2; cdr3_nt: TGTGCCAGCAGCCAAGGACTGTGGGACTCCTACGAGCAGTACTTC; cdr3_aa: CASSQGLWDSYEQYF
j_call: TRBJ2-3; clone_size: NA; d_call: TRBD2; v_call: TRBV11-2; cdr3_nt: TGTGCCAGCAGCGCACTAGCGGGGGGCACAGATACGCAGTATTTT; cdr3_aa: CASSALAGGTDTQYF
j_call: TRBJ2-3; clone_size: once; d_call: NA; v_call: TRBV9; cdr3_nt: TGTGCCAGCAGCGCGTTCACAGATACGCAGTATTTT; cdr3_aa: CASSAFTDTQYF
j_call: TRBJ2-1; clone_size: NA; d_call: TRBD2; v_call: TRBV11-2; cdr3_nt: TGTGCCAGCAGCTCGACCGCGGGGGGCTCCTACAATGAGCAGTTCTTC; cdr3_aa: CASSSTAGGSYNEQFF